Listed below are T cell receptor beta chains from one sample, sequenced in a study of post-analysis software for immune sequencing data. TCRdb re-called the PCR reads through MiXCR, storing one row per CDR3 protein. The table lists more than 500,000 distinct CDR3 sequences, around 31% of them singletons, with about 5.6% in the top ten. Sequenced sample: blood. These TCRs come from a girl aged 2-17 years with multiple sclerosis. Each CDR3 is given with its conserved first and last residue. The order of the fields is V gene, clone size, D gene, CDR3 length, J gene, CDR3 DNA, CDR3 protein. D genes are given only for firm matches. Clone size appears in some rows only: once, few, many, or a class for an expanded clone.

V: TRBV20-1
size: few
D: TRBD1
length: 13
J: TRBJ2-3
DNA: TGCAGTGCTACAGACAGGGACACAGATACGCAGTATTTT
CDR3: CSATDRDTDTQYF

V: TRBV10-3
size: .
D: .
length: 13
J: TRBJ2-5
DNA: TGTACCATCAGTGGAGTCCTCAGGGAGACCCAGTACTTC
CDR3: CTISGVLRETQYF

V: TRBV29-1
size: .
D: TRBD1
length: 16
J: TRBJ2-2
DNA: TGCAGCGTTGAAGGTCAAGGGACAGGGGGCACCGGGGAGCTGTTTTTT
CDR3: CSVEGQGTGGTGELFF

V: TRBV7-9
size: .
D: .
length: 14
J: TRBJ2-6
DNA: TGTGCCAGCACTCAGGGGTTTGGGGCCAACGTCCTGACTTTC
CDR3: CASTQGFGANVLTF

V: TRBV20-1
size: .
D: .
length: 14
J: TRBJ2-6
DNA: TGCAGTGCGAGCAAGCGCTCTGGGGCCAACGTCCTGACTTTC
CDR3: CSASKRSGANVLTF

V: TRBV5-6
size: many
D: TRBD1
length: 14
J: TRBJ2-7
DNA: TGTGCCAGCAGCCGGGGGACAGGATCCTACGAGCAGTACTTC
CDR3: CASSRGTGSYEQYF

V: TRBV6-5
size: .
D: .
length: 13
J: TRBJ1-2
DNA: TGTGCCAGCAGTTACAACAGGGATCGTGGCTACACCTTC
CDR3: CASSYNRDRGYTF

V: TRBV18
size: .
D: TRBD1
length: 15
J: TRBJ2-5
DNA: TGTGCCAGCTCCCTCGGGACAGGGGGTACTCAGACCCAGTACTTC
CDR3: CASSLGTGGTQTQYF

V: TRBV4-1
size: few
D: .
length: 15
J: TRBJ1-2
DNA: TGCGCCAGCAGCCAAGTTTCGTCCAGTAACTATGGCTACACCTTC
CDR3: CASSQVSSSNYGYTF

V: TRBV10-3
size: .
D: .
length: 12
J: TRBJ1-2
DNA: TGTGCCATCAGCGGGGGGGACTATGGCTACACCTTC
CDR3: CAISGGDYGYTF